The T cell receptor beta chain under discussion was sequenced for a study of cytomegalovirus exposure and HLA in healthy donors. A word on this clone: As yet, its antigen is unknown.

These donors, healthy bone marrow donors, were studied. PCR employed 60 Vbeta and 13 Jbeta primers. The data were produced by immunoSEQ multiplex PCR, yet TCRdb's version contains in-frame clones alone and is incomplete. The table includes 130,000 to 150,000 clones, under 85% detected once. V lost 5 bases and J lost 1; bases outside the gene matches: 9. Germline V gives CDR1 SGHTA, CDR2 FQGNSA. The CDR3 runs to 16 residues. The study, taken as a whole, reports: Productive rates of about 87% or about 30% were seen for most TCR beta V segments in an earlier analysis. There were some public TCRs occurring in many donors, but most TCR sequences were rare. Analyzed later, association rates of TCRs varied across HLA loci, with DRB1 most and HLA-C fewest.

Sequencing was carried out using PBMCs. The chain combines TRBV7-2 with TRBJ1-1, with 8 nucleotides matching TRBD1. This receptor was taken from a man aged 18-30 years in good health and CMV-seronegative. CDR3 sequence (DNA): TGTGCCAGCAGCCTTCCGGGACAGGAACCGAACACTGAAGCTTTCTTT. Translation gives CASSLPGQEPNTEAFF.